Each of the 18 T cell receptor beta chains below was sequenced from the same sample in a study of blood T cell repertoires in COVID-19. Profiling relied on immunoSEQ multiplex PCR, and the TCRdb table lists in-frame clones only, not all of them. The table records 300,000 to 400,000 clones, more than 75% of them present only once. Sequencing was carried out using PBMCs or T cells enriched from blood (not recorded which). The source is a woman in her 30s with acute COVID-19.

This chain connects TRBV18 to TRBJ1-1; 10 bases agree with TRBD1. Germline trimming cut 8 bases from V and 3 bases from J; bases unmatched to any gene: 6. CDR3 length: 14 residues. CDR1 and CDR2 from the germline V gene are KGHSH and LQKENI. CDR3 DNA sequence: TGTGCCAGCCTCGGGACAGGGGTATACACTGAAGCTTTCTTT. Its translation is CASLGTGVYTEAFF.

The table lists this clone with a count of one. V and J are TRBV10-3 and TRBJ2-7; 9 positions agree with TRBD1. Germline-derived CDR1 and CDR2 are ENHRY and SYGVKD. The V segment lost 5 bases and the J segment 5 bases; nucleotides outside the gene matches: 13. This CDR3 comprises 16 residues. CDR3 in DNA: TGTGCCATCAGTAAGCGAGCCGGGACAGGGAGAAACGAGCAGTACTTC. Translating it yields CAISKRAGTGRNEQYF.

The V gene is TRBV19, the J gene TRBJ2-7; D call uncertain. The CDR3 runs 13 residues. CDR1 LNHDA and CDR2 SQIVND come from the germline V gene (reference sequence). Between the trimmed V and J ends, which lost 1 base and 3 bases, there was a span of 7 bases. The CDR3: CASSIGQNYEQYF. The CDR3 region has the DNA TGTGCCAGTAGTATAGGGCAGAACTACGAGCAGTACTTC.

The chain recombines TRBV5-1 with TRBJ2-5; 8 nucleotides match TRBD1. V was pared by 0 bases and J by 1 base, with 2 bases of the junction left unmatched. In germline, CDR1 is SGHRS, CDR2 YFSETQ. CDR3 length equals 15 residues. The chain's CDR3 is CASSLGRGRQETQYF. As DNA, the CDR3 is TGCGCCAGCAGCTTGGGCAGGGGGCGCCAAGAGACCCAGTACTTC.

The genes are TRBV7-9 and TRBJ2-3; 12 bases are a match to TRBD2. The junction had 5 bases not matched to a gene; V was cut back by 5 bases and J by 2 bases. The CDR3 has 16 residues. Looked up from germline, CDR1 is SEHNR and CDR2 is FQNEAQ (reference sequence). In DNA, the CDR3 is TGTGCCAGCAGCCCCGGACTAGCGGGGTACACAGATACGCAGTATTTT. Its protein is CASSPGLAGYTDTQYF.

This chain uses TRBV6-2 or TRBV6-3 with TRBJ2-1, with D perhaps TRBD2 (5 bases). Germline assignment: CDR1 MNHEY and CDR2 SVGEGT. The CDR3 loop spans 14 amino acids. V was cut by 4 bases and J by 4 bases, with 11 bases left in between. In DNA form, the CDR3 reads TGTGCCAGCAGTTCCCAACTAGTATACAATGAGCAGTTCTTC. Its protein is CASSSQLVYNEQFF.

The chain links TRBV10-1 to TRBJ1-1; weak D call: TRBD1 (5 bases). V was shortened by 6 bases and J by 6 bases, with 8 bases between the two germline ends. This CDR3 has 11 residues. Germline lookup yields CDR1 WNHNN and CDR2 SYGVQD (reference sequence). CDR3 bases: TGCGCCAGCAGGGAGGGGCCTGAAGCTTTCTTT. It codes for CASREGPEAFF.

Notes on this clone: The sample has other DNA sequences that encode this CDR3 too. The chain couples TRBV7-2 to TRBJ2-1, with 7 bases lining up with TRBD2. The CDR3 extends over 15 amino acids. CDR1 and CDR2 (germline): SGHTA, FQGNSA. V lost 1 base, J lost 2 bases, and 2 bases stayed unmatched. This chain's CDR3 is CASSLVRGAYNEQFF. DNA for the CDR3: TGTGCCAGCAGCTTAGTTCGGGGGGCCTACAATGAGCAGTTCTTC.

The sample holds a few counts of this clone. Other DNA sequences in the same sample also yield this CDR3. The V gene is TRBV5-1, the J gene TRBJ1-5; no definite D call. CDR3 length: 14 residues. CDR1 and CDR2 (germline): SGHRS, YFSETQ. V gave up 0 bases and J gave up 4 bases, with 8 bases separating them. The CDR3 sequence: CASSLDGGNQPQHF. CDR3 sequence (DNA): TGCGCCAGCAGCTTGGATGGCGGGAATCAGCCCCAGCATTTT.

The chain joins TRBV6-5 to TRBJ1-1; D might be TRBD1 (5 bases). The V and J ends lost 6 bases and 0 bases respectively, with 11 bases between them. Per germline, CDR1 MNHEY and CDR2 SVGAGI. The CDR3 has 14 residues. This CDR3 is CASSVREMNTEAFF. CDR3 coding DNA: TGTGCCAGCAGCGTCAGGGAAATGAACACTGAAGCTTTCTTT.

The chain joins TRBV3-1 (or the pseudogene TRBV3-2) to TRBJ2-1; 13 bases map to TRBD2. CDR1 and CDR2 from the germline V gene are LGHDT and YNNKEL (reference sequence). After removal of 4 bases from V and 5 bases from J, the junction contained 5 bases not matched to a gene. The CDR3 consists of 16 residues. CDR3 sequence: CASSPTSGGSNNEQFF. The CDR3 region has the DNA TGTGCCAGCAGCCCGACTAGCGGGGGGTCAAACAATGAGCAGTTCTTC.

The chain employs TRBV6-5 and TRBJ1-6, with D unclear. In germline, CDR1 is MNHEY, CDR2 SVGAGI. The length of the CDR3 is 13 residues. The V end lost 4 bases, the J end lost 10 bases, and 11 bases lay between the germline ends. CDR3 nucleotides: TGTGCCAGCAGTTGGGAGGGAGTGTCACCCCTCCACTTT. It translates to CASSWEGVSPLHF.

The chain's CDR3 is CASSLGAGMTTEAFF. The DNA of the CDR3 is TGTGCCAGCAGCTTAGGGGCAGGGATGACCACTGAAGCTTTCTTT. The chain couples TRBV7-9 to TRBJ1-1; tentative D call: TRBD1 (5 bases). Trimming pared 1 base from V and 4 bases from J, leaving 13 bases between. The length of the CDR3 is 15 residues. Germline CDR1 and CDR2: SEHNR and FQNEAQ (reference sequence).

This chain links TRBV2 with TRBJ2-1; 15 bases are a match to TRBD2. J gave up 2 bases and V 6 bases, and 2 bases lay outside the gene matches. Per the germline V gene, CDR1 is SNHLY and CDR2 is FYNNEI. The CDR3 covers 16 residues. As DNA, the CDR3 is TGTGCCAGCAGGAGGACTAGCGGGGGGGCCTACAATGAGCAGTTCTTC. Protein sequence: CASRRTSGGAYNEQFF.

There are a few counts of this clone. J is TRBJ1-2 and V is TRBV30, with D unclear. This CDR3 region has 14 residues. V shed 0 bases and J shed 7 bases, with 15 bases lying between them. Germline CDR1 reads GTSNPN; CDR2 reads SVGIG (reference sequence). In DNA, the CDR3 is TGTGCCTGGAGTGTTCCGGGAGCGGCATTTGGCTACACCTTC. This codes for CAWSVPGAAFGYTF.

The chain couples TRBV20-1 to TRBJ1-1; D perhaps matches TRBD1 (5 bases). The V and J ends lost 7 bases and 3 bases respectively, with 9 bases between them. This CDR3 contains 11 residues. Per the germline V gene, CDR1 is DFQATT and CDR2 is SNEGSKA (reference sequence). The CDR3 region is CSVVRDTEAFF. DNA for the CDR3: TGCAGTGTAGTCAGGGACACTGAAGCTTTCTTT.

The chain joins TRBV12-3 or TRBV12-4 to TRBJ2-2; D is undetermined. V gave up 8 bases and J gave up 1 base, with 5 bases separating them. This CDR3 is 12 amino acids long. The CDR3 loop reads CASYGNTGELFF. As DNA, the CDR3 is TGTGCCAGCTACGGGAACACCGGGGAGCTGTTTTTT.

The CDR3 here is CASSQDLREGEQFF. In DNA, the CDR3 is TGCGCCAGCAGCCAAGATCTGAGAGAGGGTGAGCAGTTCTTC. V and J are TRBV4-1 and TRBJ2-1; D is possibly TRBD2 (5 bases). The CDR3 runs 14 residues. The V gene's germline CDR1 is MGHRA and CDR2 YSYEKL. V gave up 0 bases and J gave up 9 bases, with 12 bases separating them.